This T cell receptor beta chain was observed in a study of glioma-infiltrating T cells. Study-level findings and limits: Tissue and blood shared very few CDR3 sequences.

V lost 6 bases, J lost 5 bases, and 22 bases lay in between. The CDR3 has 15 amino acids. Germline loops: CDR1 DFQATT, CDR2 SNEGSKA (reference sequence). Using RNA template, CDR3s of TCR alpha and beta were amplified with iRepertoire arm-PCR. Tissue mRNA or PBMC total RNA, 100-400 ng, went into one-step reverse transcription and amplification. TCRdb used MiXCR to reprocess the multiplex PCR reads, holding one entry per CDR3 protein. The sample shows approximately 140,000 distinct CDR3 sequences, 24% of them seen only once. This clonotype rates as medium-sized. What it recognizes is unknown. This sequence originates from a human donor with low-grade glioma or glioblastoma, undergoing nonglioma brain surgery, or in good health (not recorded which). The sequenced material came from glioma tissue, nonneoplastic brain tissue, or PBMCs (not recorded which). The chain combines TRBV20-1 with TRBJ1-1, with D hard to call. CDR3 sequence (DNA): TGCAGTGCCATGGCGGCGGATGGGGAGGGAACTGAAGCTTTCTTT. Translating it yields CSAMAADGEGTEAFF.